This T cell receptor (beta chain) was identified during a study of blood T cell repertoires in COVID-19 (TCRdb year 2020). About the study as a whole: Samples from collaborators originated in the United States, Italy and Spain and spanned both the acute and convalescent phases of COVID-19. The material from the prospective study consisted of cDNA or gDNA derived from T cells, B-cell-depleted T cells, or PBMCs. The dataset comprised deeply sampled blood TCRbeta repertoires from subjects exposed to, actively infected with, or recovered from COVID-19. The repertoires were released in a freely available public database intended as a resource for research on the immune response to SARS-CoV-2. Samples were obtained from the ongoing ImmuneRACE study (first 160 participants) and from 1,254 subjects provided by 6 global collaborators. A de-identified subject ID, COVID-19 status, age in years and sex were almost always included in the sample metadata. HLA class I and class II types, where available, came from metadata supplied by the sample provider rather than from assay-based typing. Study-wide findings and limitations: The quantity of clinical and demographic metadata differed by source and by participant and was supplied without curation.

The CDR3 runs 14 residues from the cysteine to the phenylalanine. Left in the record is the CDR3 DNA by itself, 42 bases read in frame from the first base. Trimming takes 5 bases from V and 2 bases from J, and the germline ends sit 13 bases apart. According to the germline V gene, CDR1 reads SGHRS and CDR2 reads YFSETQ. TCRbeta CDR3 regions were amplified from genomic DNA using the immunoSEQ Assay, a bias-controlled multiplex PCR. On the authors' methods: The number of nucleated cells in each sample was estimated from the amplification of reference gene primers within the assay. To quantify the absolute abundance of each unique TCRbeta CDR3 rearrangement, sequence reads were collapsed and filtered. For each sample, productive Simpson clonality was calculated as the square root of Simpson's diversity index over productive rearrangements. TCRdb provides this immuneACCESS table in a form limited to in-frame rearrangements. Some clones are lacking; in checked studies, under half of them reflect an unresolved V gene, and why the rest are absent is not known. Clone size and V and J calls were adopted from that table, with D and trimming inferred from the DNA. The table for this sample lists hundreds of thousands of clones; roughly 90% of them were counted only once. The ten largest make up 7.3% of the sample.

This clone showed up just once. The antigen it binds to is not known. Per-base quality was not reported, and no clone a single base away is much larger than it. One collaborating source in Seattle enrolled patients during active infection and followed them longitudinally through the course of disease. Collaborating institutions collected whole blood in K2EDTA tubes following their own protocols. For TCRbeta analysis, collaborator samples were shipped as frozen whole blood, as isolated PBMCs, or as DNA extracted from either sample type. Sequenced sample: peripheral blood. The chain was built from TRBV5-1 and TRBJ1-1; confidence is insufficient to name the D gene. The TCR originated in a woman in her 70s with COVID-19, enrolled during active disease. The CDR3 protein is CASSFFGLNTEAFF. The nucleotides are TGCGCCAGCAGTTTTTTCGGTCTCAACACTGAAGCTTTCTTT.